This T cell receptor (beta chain) is drawn from a study of beta chain features in type 1 diabetes. Study-level findings and limits: HLA influence on TCRB rearrangement stayed unresolved here.

V lost 5 bases and J lost 7, with 12 bases in between. CDR3 length: 12 residues. CDR1 is SGHRS and CDR2 is YFSETQ in the germline V gene. Details on this clone: The antigen is not known.

Reverse transcribing all isolated RNA meant expressed TCRB transcripts were sequenced. Sequencing was performed with immunoSEQ multiplex PCR; in TCRdb, only in-frame clones are kept and a portion is missing. The sample lists 500,000 to 700,000 clones; about 16% were seen once. The source is a man younger than 35 in good health. Sample: naive CD4+ T cells from blood. This chain links TRBV5-1 with TRBJ1-1; a weak D match, TRBD1 (5 bases). The CDR3 reads CASRKGTGEAFF. The CDR3 DNA is TGCGCCAGCAGAAAAGGGACGGGTGAAGCTTTCTTT.